The subject of this entry is one TCR beta chain. This record belongs to a study of technical replicates of blood from a few donors. With 3 bases clipped from V and 5 bases from J, the junction kept 1 base outside the gene matches. This CDR3 is 15 amino acids long. CDR1 and CDR2 from the germline V gene are KGHSH and LQKENI. Repertoires were generated with immunoSEQ multiplex PCR, while TCRdb's copy carries only in-frame clones and drops some. This table holds 95,000 or so clones, roughly 96% found once. This sequence joins TRBV18 and TRBJ2-1; 13 bases line up with TRBD2. The sequence was collected from a human donor in good health. Sequencing was performed on T cells isolated from PBMCs. The CDR3 sequence: CASSPGTSGNNEQFF. The CDR3 bases are TGTGCCAGCTCACCCGGGACTAGCGGGAACAATGAGCAGTTCTTC.